The 4 T cell receptor beta chains below come from one sample, sequenced in a study of blood T cells in healthy people across ages. It was with a sample-barcoded 5' primer and a J-beta primer mix that a second PCR of roughly 7 to 12 cycles was run. MiXCR, run by TCRdb on the 5' RACE reads, gives a single entry per CDR3 protein. This sample has hundreds of thousands of distinct CDR3 sequences, with more than 20% found just once. The data were also submitted as part of a second study, on T cells of mothers and their children.

Sequencing was performed on blood. All receptors derive from a boy younger than 18 in good health.

The sample holds a few counts of this clonotype. This chain connects TRBV6-1 to TRBJ2-2, with 10 bases aligning to TRBD2. This CDR3 region has 16 residues. Germline CDR1 is MNHNS and CDR2 is SASEGT. V trimming: 5 bases; J trimming: 5 bases; junction bases outside the gene matches: 8. This CDR3 reads CASSPGTSAITGELFF. The DNA of the CDR3 is TGTGCCAGCAGTCCCGGGACTAGCGCCATTACCGGGGAGCTGTTTTTT.

The chain uses TRBV6-6 and TRBJ2-7, with 7 bases identical to TRBD2. The CDR3 sequence is 14 residues long. CDR1 and CDR2 (germline): MNHNY, SVGAGI (reference sequence). V dropped 4 bases and J dropped 0; count of bases not matched to a gene: 3. The CDR3: CASSWGGASYEQYF. The DNA for the CDR3 is TGTGCCAGCAGTTGGGGGGGAGCCTCCTACGAGCAGTACTTC.

This chain connects TRBV2 to TRBJ2-3; 10 nucleotides match TRBD2. The CDR3 runs 17 residues. Germline V lookup: CDR1 SNHLY, CDR2 FYNNEI. V was clipped by 7 bases and J by 2 bases; unmatched bases: 12. This CDR3 reads CASNPRISGGFTDTQYF. The CDR3 DNA reads as TGTGCCAGCAACCCCCGAATTAGCGGGGGGTTCACAGATACGCAGTATTTT.

This clonotype was seen only a few times. V gene TRBV4-3 combines with J gene TRBJ2-7; 7 bases are a match to TRBD1. The V segment lost 0 bases and the J segment 0 bases; nucleotides outside the gene matches: 5. This CDR3 is 16 amino acids long. Germline CDR1 and CDR2: LGHNA and YSLEER. Here the CDR3 reads CASSQDLTGSSYEQYF. In DNA, the CDR3 is TGCGCCAGCAGCCAAGATCTGACAGGGAGCTCCTACGAGCAGTACTTC.